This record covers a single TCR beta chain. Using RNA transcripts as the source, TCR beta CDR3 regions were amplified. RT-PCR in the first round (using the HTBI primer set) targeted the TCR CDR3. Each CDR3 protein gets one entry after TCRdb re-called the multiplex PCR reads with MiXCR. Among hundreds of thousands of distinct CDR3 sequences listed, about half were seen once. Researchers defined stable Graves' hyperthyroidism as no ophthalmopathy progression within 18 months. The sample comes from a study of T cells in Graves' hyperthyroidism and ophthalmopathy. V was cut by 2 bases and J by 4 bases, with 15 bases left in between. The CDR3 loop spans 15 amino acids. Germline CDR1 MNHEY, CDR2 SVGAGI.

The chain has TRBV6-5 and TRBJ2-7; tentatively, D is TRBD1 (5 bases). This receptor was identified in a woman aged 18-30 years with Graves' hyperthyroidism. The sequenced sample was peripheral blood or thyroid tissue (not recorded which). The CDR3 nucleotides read TGTGCCAGCAGTTACGCCTTGGCAGGGCTTTACGAGCAGTACTTC. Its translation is CASSYALAGLYEQYF.